Listed below are T cell receptor beta chains from one sample, sequenced in a study of CD8+ T cells in alopecia areata. Data came from immunoSEQ multiplex PCR; TCRdb stores just in-frame clones and leaves some out. The sample records fewer than 200,000 clones, 60% being singletons. The sample in question was CD4+ T cells sorted from blood, obtained at week 24, from a patient treated with tofacitinib. The receptors here all came from a human donor with alopecia areata. CDR3s include the opening cysteine and the closing phenylalanine or tryptophan. The order of the fields is D gene, V gene, J gene, clone size, CDR3 protein, CDR3 DNA. D genes are given only for firm matches. Not every row has a clone size; where given, it reads once, few, many or a size class.

TRBD1	TRBV5-6	TRBJ1-2	NA	CASSLVSGGTYGYTF	TGTGCCAGCAGCTTGGTTTCAGGGGGTACCTATGGCTACACCTTC
TRBD1	TRBV7-9	TRBJ1-2	few	CASSQSPGTGDYGYTF	TGTGCCAGCAGCCAAAGTCCCGGGACAGGGGACTATGGCTACACCTTC
NA	TRBV29-1	TRBJ1-3	few	CSVDQGGGTGNTIYF	TGCAGCGTTGATCAAGGGGGTGGTACTGGAAACACCATATATTTT
NA	TRBV11-2	TRBJ1-2	NA	CASTILGDGYTF	TGTGCCAGCACCATCCTGGGGGATGGCTACACCTTC
TRBD2	TRBV5-1	TRBJ2-5	NA	CASSYGLAGGRFGETQYF	TGCGCCAGCAGCTACGGACTAGCGGGGGGAAGGTTCGGAGAGACCCAGTACTTC
NA	TRBV5-1	TRBJ1-5	few	CASSSDGNQPQHF	TGCGCCAGCAGCTCGGACGGCAATCAGCCCCAGCATTTT
NA	TRBV30	TRBJ2-1	NA	CAWSTRGSYNEQFF	TGTGCCTGGAGTACCCGGGGTTCCTACAATGAGCAGTTCTTC
NA	TRBV7-9	TRBJ1-2	NA	CASSPAGSLNYGYTF	TGTGCCAGCAGCCCCGCGGGTAGCCTTAACTATGGCTACACCTTC
TRBD1	TRBV5-1	TRBJ1-4	NA	CASSFGQGAEKLFF	TGCGCCAGCAGCTTCGGACAGGGGGCAGAAAAACTGTTTTTT
TRBD1	TRBV4-2	TRBJ2-5	few	CASSHQGQGRETQYF	TGTGCCAGCAGCCACCAGGGACAGGGAAGAGAGACCCAGTACTTC
NA	TRBV29-1	TRBJ1-2	few	CSVDGLLLAANYGYTF	TGCAGCGTTGATGGGTTACTGCTTGCAGCCAACTATGGCTACACCTTC
TRBD1	TRBV4-1	TRBJ1-1	NA	CASSQAGGPYTEAFF	TGCGCCAGCAGCCAAGCAGGGGGCCCATACACTGAAGCTTTCTTT
NA	TRBV5-6	TRBJ1-5	NA	CASSLSGYSNQPQHF	TGTGCCAGCAGCTTGTCGGGGTATAGCAATCAGCCCCAGCATTTT
NA	TRBV29-1	TRBJ1-5	NA	CSARESNQPQHF	TGCAGCGCTCGGGAGTCGAATCAGCCCCAGCATTTT
TRBD1	TRBV28	TRBJ2-7	NA	CASSFGQGKNYEQYF	TGTGCCAGCAGTTTTGGACAGGGCAAAAACTACGAGCAGTACTTC
NA	TRBV23-1	TRBJ2-3	NA	CASSQGAWGGKPDTQYF	TGCGCCAGCAGTCAAGGAGCTTGGGGCGGAAAACCAGATACGCAGTATTTT
TRBD1	TRBV30	TRBJ2-2	NA	CAWTRGTGDTGELFF	TGTGCCTGGACCAGAGGTACAGGGGACACCGGGGAGCTGTTTTTT
NA	TRBV19	TRBJ2-5	NA	CASSLFGALDQETQYF	TGTGCCAGTAGTTTGTTCGGGGCCTTGGACCAAGAGACCCAGTACTTC
NA	TRBV5-1	TRBJ2-5	few	CASSWAQVGETQYF	TGCGCCAGCAGCTGGGCCCAGGTGGGGGAGACCCAGTACTTC
NA	TRBV7-2	TRBJ2-7	few	CASSLGLSSYEQYF	TGTGCCAGCAGCCTCGGACTGAGCTCCTACGAGCAGTACTTC
NA	TRBV2	TRBJ1-5	NA	CASRYLTFQPQHF	TGTGCCAGCAGGTATCTGACATTCCAGCCCCAGCATTTT
NA	TRBV10-3	TRBJ2-7	once	CAISGMWSSYEQYF	TGTGCCATCAGTGGTATGTGGAGCTCCTACGAGCAGTACTTC
NA	TRBV30	TRBJ2-3	few	CAWSLMGDTQYF	TGTGCCTGGAGTCTCATGGGAGATACGCAGTATTTT
NA	TRBV14	TRBJ2-3	NA	CASSQITDTQYF	TGTGCCAGCAGCCAGATCACAGATACGCAGTATTTT
NA	TRBV7-9	TRBJ1-6	NA	CASSLAGRNSPLHF	TGTGCCAGCAGCTTAGCAGGGCGGAATTCACCCCTCCACTTT
TRBD1	TRBV23-1	TRBJ2-7	NA	CASSPDRDRGYF	TGCGCCAGCAGTCCAGACCGGGACAGGGGGTACTTC
NA	TRBV4-1	TRBJ1-1	NA	CASSQDKYAEAFF	TGCGCCAGCAGCCAAGATAAGTATGCTGAAGCTTTCTTT
NA	TRBV27	TRBJ1-1	NA	CASSLQGGGSKPFF	TGTGCCAGCAGTTTGCAGGGCGGGGGGTCAAAGCCTTTCTTT
NA	TRBV30	TRBJ1-5	once	CAWSVNSNQPQHF	TGTGCCTGGAGTGTGAATAGCAATCAGCCCCAGCATTTT
TRBD1	TRBV7-9	TRBJ1-4	NA	CASSQQGAGNEKLFF	TGTGCCAGCAGCCAACAGGGGGCCGGTAATGAAAAACTGTTTTTT
NA	TRBV7-9	TRBJ1-1	NA	CASSLVGTGNMNTEAFF	TGTGCCAGCAGCTTAGTAGGGACGGGGAACATGAACACTGAAGCTTTCTTT
NA	TRBV19	TRBJ1-5	NA	CASSIAMGGNQPQHF	TGTGCCAGTAGTATAGCCATGGGGGGCAATCAGCCCCAGCATTTT
NA	TRBV7-9	TRBJ2-5	NA	CASSRTLAGQETQYF	TGTGCCAGCAGCAGGACCCTGGCGGGGCAAGAGACCCAGTACTTC
NA	TRBV10-3	TRBJ2-6	few	CAISETVSGANVLTF	TGTGCCATCAGTGAGACTGTTTCTGGGGCCAACGTCCTGACTTTC
TRBD1	TRBV5-6	TRBJ1-2	NA	CASSLGQGAGPYGYTF	TGTGCCAGCAGCCTAGGACAGGGGGCCGGGCCCTATGGCTACACCTTC
NA	TRBV20-1	TRBJ2-3	NA	CSSWGADTQYF	TGCAGTAGCTGGGGTGCAGATACGCAGTATTTT
NA	TRBV6-1	TRBJ1-2	few	CASTRGGLANYGYTF	TGTGCCAGCACGCGGGGAGGGTTAGCTAACTATGGCTACACCTTC
NA	TRBV29-1	TRBJ1-4	NA	CSVDAGGAGEKLFF	TGCAGCGTAGACGCGGGGGGGGCCGGTGAAAAACTGTTTTTT
NA	TRBV29-1	TRBJ2-6	NA	CSVENSGANVLTF	TGCAGCGTTGAGAACTCTGGGGCCAACGTCCTGACTTTC
NA	TRBV25-1	TRBJ2-7	NA	CASSETPRAEQYF	TGTGCCAGCAGTGAAACCCCCAGGGCCGAGCAGTACTTC
NA	TRBV7-6	TRBJ2-5	few	CASSEVQGTQYF	TGTGCCAGCAGCGAAGTCCAGGGGACCCAGTACTTC
NA	TRBV11-2	TRBJ2-7	NA	CASSSGLYEQYF	TGTGCCAGCAGCTCGGGGCTTTACGAGCAGTACTTC
NA	TRBV7-2	TRBJ2-7	NA	CASSLSRDYEQYF	TGTGCCAGCAGCTTAAGCAGGGATTACGAGCAGTACTTC
NA	TRBV5-1	TRBJ2-3	NA	CASSLEGPGDTQYF	TGCGCCAGCAGCTTGGAGGGCCCAGGGGATACGCAGTATTTT
NA	TRBV6-1	TRBJ2-5	NA	CASSRGLGETQYF	TGTGCCAGCTCTCGAGGGCTTGGGGAGACCCAGTACTTC
TRBD2	TRBV10-3	TRBJ2-5	few	CAISAGAGGTQETQYF	TGTGCCATCAGCGCAGGAGCGGGGGGGACCCAAGAGACCCAGTACTTC
NA	TRBV4-1	TRBJ2-2	NA	CASSQDRLTGELFF	TGCGCCAGCAGCCAGGATCGGCTAACCGGGGAGCTGTTTTTT